Each of the 22 T cell receptor beta chains below was sequenced from the same sample in a study of neurological immune-mediated disorders (dated by TCRdb to the late 2010s). The library was made by 5' RACE. Sequencing was carried out with an Illumina HiSeq 2500. The public reads were reprocessed in TCRdb via fastp at Q25 and MiXCR, keeping in-frame beta chains. Entries are consolidated by CDR3 protein sequence, retaining the most common genes and DNA. Across this sample there are roughly 39,000 distinct CDR3 sequences, with approximately 4.4% seen only once. 9% to 10% of the sample belongs to the ten largest clones. The sequenced sample consisted of CD4+ T cells from blood. The receptor set was obtained from a man aged 18 to 29 in good health.

This clonotype was observed many times. For the CDR3, the DNA is TGCAGTGCTAGAGATAGCCTCACCGGGAAAGCTTTCTTT. Translating gives CSARDSLTGKAFF. J is TRBJ1-1 and V is TRBV20-1; D call uncertain. The CDR3 totals 13 residues. Trimming removed 0 bases from V and 9 bases from J, with 14 bases in between. Germline assignment: CDR1 DFQATT and CDR2 SNEGSKA (reference sequence).

This clonotype occurred many times. J is TRBJ2-1 and V is TRBV5-1, with 12 bases fitting TRBD2. CDR1 and CDR2 (germline): SGHRS, YFSETQ. The CDR3 contains 17 residues. Trimming took 4 bases from V and 4 from J; bases not matched to a gene: 9. The CDR3 is CASSPRGTSGGYNEQFF. Written as DNA, the CDR3 is TGCGCCAGCAGCCCGCGGGGTACTAGCGGGGGGTACAATGAGCAGTTCTTC.

This clonotype has at least ten counts. The junction does not match germline at one end; this may be a read error. The V and J genes are TRBV20-1 and TRBJ1-2, with D uncertain. The length of the CDR3 is 13 residues. Germline V gene lookup returns CDR1 DFQATT and CDR2 SNEGSKA (reference sequence). The CDR3 protein is CSPLSGRFAPFAF. CDR3 DNA sequence: TGCAGTCCACTGTCCGGACGTTTCGCGCCGTTCGCCTTC.

Ten or more counts support this clonotype. The chain recombines TRBV7-2 with TRBJ2-6, with D tentatively TRBD2 (6 bases). The germline V gene encodes CDR1 SGHTA and CDR2 FQGNSA. V was shortened by 3 bases and J by 0 bases, with 9 bases between the two germline ends. This CDR3 has 16 residues. CDR3 sequence (DNA): TGTGCCAGCAGCTTGGGACTGAACTCTGGGGCCAACGTCCTGACTTTC. Its translation is CASSLGLNSGANVLTF.

Ten or more counts support this clonotype. The chain recombines TRBV10-3 with TRBJ1-6; perhaps TRBD1 as D (6 bases). The V gene lost 6 bases and the J gene lost 10 bases, with 16 bases spanning the gap. The CDR3 totals 14 residues. Germline CDR1 ENHRY, CDR2 SYGVKD. The CDR3 coding sequence is TGTGCCATCAGATCGGGGGCTGACGGGTCACCCCTCCACTTT. This codes for CAIRSGADGSPLHF.

In its sample, this clonotype was seen many times. The chain combines TRBV7-2 with TRBJ2-7, with D perhaps matching TRBD1 (6 bases). The germline gives CDR1 SGHTA, CDR2 FQGNSA. The V end was cut by 6 bases, the J end by 6 bases, with 18 bases between. This CDR3 spans 14 amino acids. CDR3 nucleotide sequence: TGTGCCAGCAGTCTACCGGGACAAAGGGGCGAGCAGTACTTC. Translation gives CASSLPGQRGEQYF.

The sample holds many counts of this clonotype. The V call is TRBV7-2, the J call TRBJ2-1, with 7 nucleotides matching TRBD1. Germline V gene lookup returns CDR1 SGHTA and CDR2 FQGNSA. This CDR3 is built from 12 residues. With V trimmed by 5 bases and J by 9 bases, 4 bases remained unmatched. The CDR3 DNA follows: TGTGCCAGCAGCGAGCGGACAGGTGAGCAGTTCTTC. It specifies CASSERTGEQFF.

This clonotype was recorded at least ten times. This CDR3 reads CSVETGREPEQYF. CDR3 DNA sequence: TGCAGCGTTGAAACGGGTCGGGAACCCGAGCAGTACTTC. The chain is built from TRBV29-1 and TRBJ2-7; TRBD2 might be the D (5 bases). V lost 2 bases and J lost 6, with 14 bases in between. From germline, CDR1 is SQVTM and CDR2 ANQGSEA. The CDR3 is made up of 13 amino acids.

This clonotype is a singleton in its sample. This chain joins TRBV5-4 and TRBJ1-1; D not certain. Trimming stripped 0 bases from V and 1 base from J, with 10 bases between. Per the germline V gene, CDR1 is SGHNT and CDR2 is YYREEE (reference sequence). This CDR3 has 15 residues. The CDR3 protein is CASSLEIGTNTEAFF. Written as DNA, the CDR3 is TGTGCCAGCAGCTTGGAGATAGGTACGAACACTGAAGCTTTCTTT.

This clonotype was counted ten times or more. The chain links TRBV20-1 to TRBJ2-5; TRBD2 aligns across 10 bases. The germline V gene encodes CDR1 DFQATT and CDR2 SNEGSKA (reference sequence). The CDR3 runs 13 residues. The CDR3 reads CRGSGGAGETQYF. As DNA, the CDR3 is TGCAGAGGCAGCGGGGGGGCTGGAGAGACCCAGTACTTC.

This clonotype was seen repeatedly, ten times or more. The chain combines TRBV6-1 with TRBJ1-2; D might be TRBD1 (6 bases). The germline CDR1 and CDR2 sequences are MNHNS and SASEGT. Trimming pared 5 bases from V and 6 bases from J, leaving 13 bases between. The CDR3 consists of 13 residues. The CDR3 DNA reads TGTGCCAGCAGTACAACAGGGTCGAATGGCTACACCTTC. Residues: CASSTTGSNGYTF.

This clonotype came up many times. The chain employs TRBV6-1 and TRBJ1-2, with D possibly being TRBD1 (6 bases). The germline V gene has CDR1 MNHNS and CDR2 SASEGT. V dropped 7 bases and J dropped 4 bases, with 13 bases sitting between them. CDR3 length: 13 amino acids. CDR3 nucleotides: TGTGCCAGCAATTTGGACAGAGGCTATGGCTACACCTTC. It codes for CASNLDRGYGYTF.

This clonotype was detected ten times or more. The chain combines TRBV10-3 with TRBJ1-2, with 7 bases identical to TRBD1. The CDR3 contains 14 residues. V was pared by 5 bases and J by 1 base, with 4 bases of the junction left unmatched. Germline CDR1 and CDR2: ENHRY and SYGVKD. This CDR3 reads CAISMTGLNYGYTF. In nucleotides, the CDR3 is TGTGCCATCAGTATGACAGGGCTTAACTATGGCTACACCTTC.

This clonotype has at least ten counts. One end of the junction does not line up with germline, which may come from a read error. The chain uses TRBV19 and TRBJ1-1; D is undetermined. The CDR3 covers 15 residues. The germline gives CDR1 LNHDA, CDR2 SQIVND (reference sequence). The CDR3 here is CASRRGEGANTEAFF. The CDR3 DNA reads TGTGCCAGTAGGAGAGGCGAGGGCGCGAACACTGAAGCCTTCTTT.

The gene calls are TRBV5-1 and TRBJ2-5, with unresolved D. The CDR3 runs to 16 residues. With 2 bases removed from V and 2 bases from J, the gap between germline ends came to 16 bases. Germline lookup yields CDR1 SGHRS and CDR2 YFSETQ. The CDR3 protein is CASSLANSGPQETQYF. Written as DNA, the CDR3 is TGCGCCAGCAGCTTAGCCAACTCAGGACCTCAAGAGACCCAGTACTTC.

Concerning this clonotype itself: A much larger clone lies one base from this, so it may be a read error. The V and J genes are TRBV15 and TRBJ1-1, with D unclear. There are 13 residues in the CDR3. Germline loops: CDR1 LNHNV, CDR2 YYDKDF (reference sequence). The CDR3 DNA is TGTGTCACCAGCAGAGTACTAAACACTGAAGCTTTCTTT. This encodes CVTSRVLNTEAFF.

At least ten counts were recorded for this clonotype. V and J are TRBV20-1 and TRBJ2-1, with 11 positions matching TRBD2. Germline CDR1 DFQATT, CDR2 SNEGSKA (reference sequence). The V segment lost 4 bases and the J segment 4 bases; nucleotides outside the gene matches: 6. The CDR3 sequence is 15 residues long. CDR3 sequence: CSATLAGGPYNEQFF. The CDR3 bases are TGCAGTGCTACCCTAGCGGGGGGCCCATACAATGAGCAGTTCTTC.

This clonotype was detected ten times or more. The gene calls are TRBV6-5 and TRBJ2-7; the match to TRBD1 covers 10 bases. Trimming removed 2 bases from V and 3 bases from J; junction bases left unmatched: 4. CDR1 is MNHEY and CDR2 is SVGAGI in the germline V gene. This CDR3 comprises 15 residues. CDR3: CASSYQGQGNYEQYF. The CDR3 DNA sequence: TGTGCCAGCAGTTACCAGGGACAGGGGAACTACGAGCAGTACTTC.

This chain joins TRBV18 and TRBJ1-5, with D unclear. V lost 1 base to trimming and J lost 5 bases, with 6 bases between them. This CDR3 is built from 13 residues. Per germline, CDR1 KGHSH and CDR2 LQKENI. CDR3 amino acids: CASSPRPDQPQHF. The CDR3 coding sequence is TGTGCCAGCTCACCACGGCCAGATCAGCCCCAGCATTTT.

This clonotype was seen many times. The chain links TRBV7-2 to TRBJ2-7; weak D call: TRBD1 (6 bases). CDR3 length equals 15 residues. V lost 6 bases to trimming and J lost 3 bases, with 18 bases between them. CDR1 and CDR2 from the germline V gene are SGHTA and FQGNSA. The CDR3 DNA sequence: TGTGCCAGCAGTTTCCTTTGGGGGCAGGGCTACGAGCAGTACTTC. The encoded protein is CASSFLWGQGYEQYF.

This clonotype was observed at least ten times. The genes are TRBV20-1 and TRBJ2-1, with a possible D match to TRBD1 (6 bases). The CDR3 totals 14 residues. Trimming took 6 bases from V and 1 from J, leaving 13 bases between them. The germline V gene has CDR1 DFQATT and CDR2 SNEGSKA (reference sequence). As DNA, the CDR3 is TGCAGTGCCCCAGGGACAAATTCCTACAATGAGCAGTTCTTC. Amino acids: CSAPGTNSYNEQFF.

This clonotype was counted ten times or more. The gene calls are TRBV12-3 or TRBV12-4 and TRBJ2-5; D not certain. The CDR3 is made up of 15 amino acids. Between the trimmed V and J ends, which lost 6 bases and 4 bases, there was a span of 18 bases. The CDR3 nucleotides read TGTGCCAGCAGCCAAACCGCCCAGTTGGGAGAGACCCAGTACTTC. Translated: CASSQTAQLGETQYF.